Here is one TCR beta chain with its context. The CDR3 has 14 amino acids. J lost 2 bases, V lost 5 bases, and 3 bases had no gene match. CDR1 is LNHDA, CDR2 SQIVND, per germline (reference sequence). In the study's own analysis: Amplifying reference gene primers gave estimates of nucleated cell counts. Only in-frame clones appear in the TCRdb table, and some are missing; sequencing was by immunoSEQ multiplex PCR. V, J and clone size are those of that table, while D and trimming were read from the DNA. This sample has roughly 240,000 clones, with approximately 82% found just once. These data belong to a study of blood T cell repertoires in COVID-19.

The sample was peripheral blood. This TCR was recovered from a man between 60 and 75 years old who had recovered from COVID-19. The chain links TRBV19 to TRBJ2-5; 9 bases agree with TRBD2. CDR3 in DNA: TGTGCCAGTAGTGGAGCGGGGGGTCAAGAGACCCAGTACTTC. Amino acid sequence: CASSGAGGQETQYF.